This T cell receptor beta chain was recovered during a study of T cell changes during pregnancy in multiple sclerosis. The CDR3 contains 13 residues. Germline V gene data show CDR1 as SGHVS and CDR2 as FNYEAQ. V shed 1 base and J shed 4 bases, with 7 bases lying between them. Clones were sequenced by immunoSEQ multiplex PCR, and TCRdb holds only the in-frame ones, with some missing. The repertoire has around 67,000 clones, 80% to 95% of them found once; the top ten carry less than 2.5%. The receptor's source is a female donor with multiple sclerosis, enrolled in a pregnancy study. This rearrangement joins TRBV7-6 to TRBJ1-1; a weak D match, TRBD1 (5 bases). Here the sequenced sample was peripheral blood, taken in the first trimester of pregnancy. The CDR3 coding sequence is TGTGCCAGCAGCTTAGATAGGGGCACTGAAGCTTTCTTT. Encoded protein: CASSLDRGTEAFF.